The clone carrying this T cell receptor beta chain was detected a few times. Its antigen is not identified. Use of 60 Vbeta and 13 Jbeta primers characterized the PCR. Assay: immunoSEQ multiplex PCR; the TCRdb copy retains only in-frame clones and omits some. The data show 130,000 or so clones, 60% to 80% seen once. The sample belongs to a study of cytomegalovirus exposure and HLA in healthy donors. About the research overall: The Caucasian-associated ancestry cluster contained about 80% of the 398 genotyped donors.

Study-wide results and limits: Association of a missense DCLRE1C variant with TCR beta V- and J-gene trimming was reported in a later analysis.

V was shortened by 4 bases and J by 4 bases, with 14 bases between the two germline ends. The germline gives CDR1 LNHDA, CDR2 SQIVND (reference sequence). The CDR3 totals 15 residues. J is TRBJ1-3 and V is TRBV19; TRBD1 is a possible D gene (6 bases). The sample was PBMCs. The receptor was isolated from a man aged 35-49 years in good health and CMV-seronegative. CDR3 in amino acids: CASSTGQISGNTIYF. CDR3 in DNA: TGTGCCAGTAGTACCGGACAGATCTCGGGAAACACCATATATTTT.